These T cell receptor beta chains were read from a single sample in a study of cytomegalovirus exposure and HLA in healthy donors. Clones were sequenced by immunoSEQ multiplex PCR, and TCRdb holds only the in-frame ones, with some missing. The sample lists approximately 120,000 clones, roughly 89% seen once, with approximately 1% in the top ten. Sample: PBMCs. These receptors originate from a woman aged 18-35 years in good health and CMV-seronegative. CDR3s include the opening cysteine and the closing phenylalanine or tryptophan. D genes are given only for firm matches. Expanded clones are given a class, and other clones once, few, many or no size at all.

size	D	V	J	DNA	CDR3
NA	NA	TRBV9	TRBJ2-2	TGTGCCAGCAGCGCCAGGGGAGGGACCGGGGAGCTGTTTTTT	CASSARGGTGELFF
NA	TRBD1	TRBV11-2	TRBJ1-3	TGTGCCAGCAGCTTAGATCTACAGGGTAGGGGGCGAGACACCATATATTTT	CASSLDLQGRGRDTIYF
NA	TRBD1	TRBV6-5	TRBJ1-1	TGTGCCAGCAGATTTCTGGCAGGGGGAACTGAAGCTTTCTTT	CASRFLAGGTEAFF
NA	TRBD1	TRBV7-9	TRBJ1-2	TGTGCCAGCAGCCCTTGGACAGGGGGCGTTGCCTACACCTTC	CASSPWTGGVAYTF
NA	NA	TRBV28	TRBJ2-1	TGTGCCAGCATGGGCAGGACCTACAATGAGCAGTTCTTC	CASMGRTYNEQFF
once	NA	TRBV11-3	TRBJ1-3	TGTGCCAGCAGCTTAGACAGCTCTGGAAACACCATATATTTT	CASSLDSSGNTIYF
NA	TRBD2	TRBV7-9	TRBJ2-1	TGTGCCAGCAGCTCGACTAGCGGGAGGGCCATGGGTGAGCAGTTCTTC	CASSSTSGRAMGEQFF
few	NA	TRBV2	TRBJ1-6	TGTGCCAGAGGGCAGGGCACAGGTAATTCACCCCTCCACTTT	CARGQGTGNSPLHF
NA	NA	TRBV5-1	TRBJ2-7	TGCGCCAGCAGCTTGGAAGACTACTACGAGCAGTACTTC	CASSLEDYYEQYF
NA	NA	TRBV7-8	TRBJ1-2	TGTGCCAGCAGCCCAAGGGGAGGTGGCTACACCTTC	CASSPRGGGYTF
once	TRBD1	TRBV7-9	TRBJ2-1	TGTGCCAGCAGCATACCGGGACAGGGAGACAATGAGCAGTTCTTC	CASSIPGQGDNEQFF
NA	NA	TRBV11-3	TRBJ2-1	TGTGCCAGCAGCTTGAATACAGGACCCTTTACGGGTGAGCAGTTCTTC	CASSLNTGPFTGEQFF
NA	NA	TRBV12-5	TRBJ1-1	TGTGCTAGTGGTTTAGAGGTACGCGGCACTGAAGCTTTCTTT	CASGLEVRGTEAFF
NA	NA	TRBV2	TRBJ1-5	TGTGCCAGCAGTGAGTTGGGGGGACAGCCCCAGCATTTT	CASSELGGQPQHF
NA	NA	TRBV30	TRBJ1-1	TGTGCCTGGAGTCGGGATTCCTTTATGAACACTGAAGCTTTCTTT	CAWSRDSFMNTEAFF
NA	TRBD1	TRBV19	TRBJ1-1	TGTGCCAGTATCGCCGGGACAGGGCCGAACACTGAAGCTTTCTTT	CASIAGTGPNTEAFF
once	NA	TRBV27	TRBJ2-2	TGTGCCAGCAGTTCGACAGCCACCGGGGAGCTGTTTTTT	CASSSTATGELFF
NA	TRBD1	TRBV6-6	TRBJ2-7	TGTGCCAGCAGGTTGGGAGGACAGGGGGACTACGAGCAGTACTTC	CASRLGGQGDYEQYF
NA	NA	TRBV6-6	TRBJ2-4	TGTGCCAGCAGCCCCAAGCCTCAGACGGGGAACATTCAGTACTTC	CASSPKPQTGNIQYF
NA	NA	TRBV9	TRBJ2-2	TGTGCCAGCAGCGTAGAGGGAGGTGGGACCGGGGAGCTGTTTTTT	CASSVEGGGTGELFF
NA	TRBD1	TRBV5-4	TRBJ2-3	TGTGCCAGCAAAAATAAGGGGGCCATGCTCACAGATACGCAGTATTTT	CASKNKGAMLTDTQYF
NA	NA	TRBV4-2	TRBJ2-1	TGTGCCAGCAGCCAAGTGTTGGCAGGGTCCTACAATGAGCAGTTCTTC	CASSQVLAGSYNEQFF
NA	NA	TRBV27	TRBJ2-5	TGTGCCAGCTGCGGAGTAGCCCAAGAGACCCAGTACTTC	CASCGVAQETQYF
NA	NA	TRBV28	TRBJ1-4	TGTGCCAGCAACTTTAGGGGGAATGAAAAACTGTTTTTT	CASNFRGNEKLFF
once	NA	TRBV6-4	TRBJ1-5	TGTGCCAGCAGTGGTGGGGCCCAACAGCCCCAGCATTTT	CASSGGAQQPQHF
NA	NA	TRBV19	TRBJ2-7	TGTGCCAGCAGGGGGGTCTACGAGCAGTACTTC	CASRGVYEQYF
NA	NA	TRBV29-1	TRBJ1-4	TGCAGCGTTGAAGGGAGCAGGGCGGAAAAACTGCTTTTT	CSVEGSRAEKLLF
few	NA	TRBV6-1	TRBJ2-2	TGTGCCAGCAGTGGGAGAACTAGCCACACCGGGGAGCTGTTTTTT	CASSGRTSHTGELFF
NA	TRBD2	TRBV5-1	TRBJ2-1	TGCGCCAGCAGCTACGCACTAGCGGGAGGCGACAATGAGCAGTTCTTC	CASSYALAGGDNEQFF
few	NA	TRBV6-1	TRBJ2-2	TGTGCCAGCAGTGAAGAGGGGGACAATACCGGGGAGCTGTTTTTT	CASSEEGDNTGELFF
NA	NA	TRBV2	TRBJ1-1	TGTGCCAGCAGTGAAAGGGGAATGAACACTGAAGCTTTCTTT	CASSERGMNTEAFF
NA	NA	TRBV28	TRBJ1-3	TGTGCCAGCAGTTGGGGCCGAGACACCATATATTTT	CASSWGRDTIYF
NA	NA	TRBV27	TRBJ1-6	TGTGCCAGCAGTCCTCCCTCGAGGGTTAATTCACCCCTCCACTTT	CASSPPSRVNSPLHF
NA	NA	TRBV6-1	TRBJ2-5	TGTGCCAGCAGTGTCGGAGGGGGGGTGTTTCAAGAGACCCAGTACTTC	CASSVGGGVFQETQYF
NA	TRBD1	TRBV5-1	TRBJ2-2	TGCGCCAGCAGCTTCCAAGGACAGGGGGCCACCGGGGAGCTGTTTTTT	CASSFQGQGATGELFF
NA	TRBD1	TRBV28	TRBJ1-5	TGTGCCAGCAGTTCCGGACAGGAGTGGCAGCCCCAGCATTTT	CASSSGQEWQPQHF
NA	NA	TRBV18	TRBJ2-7	TGTGCCAGCTCACTTCCAGACTACGAGCAGTACTTC	CASSLPDYEQYF
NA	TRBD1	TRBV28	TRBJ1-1	TGTGCCAGCAGTTTTCCAGGGGGCACTGAAGCTTTCTTT	CASSFPGGTEAFF
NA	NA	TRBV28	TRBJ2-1	TGTGCCAGCAAATTGGAACAGGGACACTCAACTTTCGATGAGCAGTTCTTC	CASKLEQGHSTFDEQFF
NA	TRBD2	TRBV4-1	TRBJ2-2	TGCGCCAGCAGCCAAGATGTTCCCGCGGCGGGGGGGCCCGGGGAGCTGTTTTTT	CASSQDVPAAGGPGELFF
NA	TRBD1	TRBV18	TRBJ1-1	TGTGCCAGCTCATCACGACAGGGGGGCACTGAAGCTTTCTTT	CASSSRQGGTEAFF
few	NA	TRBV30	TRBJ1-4	TGTGCCTGGAGACGAAGGGAGGGAAAACTGTTTTTT	CAWRRREGKLFF
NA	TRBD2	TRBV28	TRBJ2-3	TGTGCCAGCAGTTTAACGACTAGCGGCACAGATACGCAGTATTTT	CASSLTTSGTDTQYF
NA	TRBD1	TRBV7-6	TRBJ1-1	TGTGCCAGCAGCCCACAGGGGGCCACTGAAGCTTTCTTT	CASSPQGATEAFF
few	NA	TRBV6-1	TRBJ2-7	TGTGCCAGCAGTAGTTCTAGGGGGGAGGGGCACGAGCAGTACTTC	CASSSSRGEGHEQYF
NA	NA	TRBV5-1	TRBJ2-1	TGCGCCAGCAGCTTGAGGTCGGGGGACAGAAACAATGAGCAGTTCTTC	CASSLRSGDRNNEQFF
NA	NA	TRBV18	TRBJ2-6	TGTGCCAGCTCACCACCGTCAGGGCCCGGGGCCAACGTCCTGACTTTC	CASSPPSGPGANVLTF
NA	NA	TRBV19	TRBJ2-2	TGTGCCAGTAGTCCCCTAGGGGCCCTACTGTTTTTT	CASSPLGALLFF
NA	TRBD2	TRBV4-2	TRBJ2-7	TGTGCCAGCAGCCAAGATCAAAGCGGGGGATACGAGCAGTACTTC	CASSQDQSGGYEQYF
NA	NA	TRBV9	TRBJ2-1	TGTGCCAGCAGCGTAGCCCCGGGGACCTACAATGAGCAGTTCTTC	CASSVAPGTYNEQFF
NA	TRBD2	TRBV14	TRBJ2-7	TGTGCCAGCAGCCAAGGGTCGCTAGCGGGAGTCGAGCAGTACTTC	CASSQGSLAGVEQYF
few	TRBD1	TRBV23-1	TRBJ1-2	TGCGCCAGCAGTCACAAATGCTCAGGGGGAGGCTACACCTTC	CASSHKCSGGGYTF
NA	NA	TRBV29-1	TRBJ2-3	TGCAGCGTTGATCCCAATACGGGCACAGATACGCAGTATTTT	CSVDPNTGTDTQYF
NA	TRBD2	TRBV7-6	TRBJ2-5	TGTGCCAGCAGCTTTGGGTATAGCGGGAAAGAGACCCAGTACTTC	CASSFGYSGKETQYF
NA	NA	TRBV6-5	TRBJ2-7	TGTGCCAGCAGTTACGACGCCGCGGGCCGCTTACGAGAGCAGTACTTC	CASSYDAAGRLREQYF
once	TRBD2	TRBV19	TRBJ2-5	TGTGCCAGTAGTTTAGTCGTGGCGGGAGATCAGGAGACCCAGTACTTC	CASSLVVAGDQETQYF
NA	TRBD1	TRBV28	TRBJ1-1	TGTGCCAGCAGTCCAGGCGACAGGGGTGACACTGAAGCTTTCTTT	CASSPGDRGDTEAFF